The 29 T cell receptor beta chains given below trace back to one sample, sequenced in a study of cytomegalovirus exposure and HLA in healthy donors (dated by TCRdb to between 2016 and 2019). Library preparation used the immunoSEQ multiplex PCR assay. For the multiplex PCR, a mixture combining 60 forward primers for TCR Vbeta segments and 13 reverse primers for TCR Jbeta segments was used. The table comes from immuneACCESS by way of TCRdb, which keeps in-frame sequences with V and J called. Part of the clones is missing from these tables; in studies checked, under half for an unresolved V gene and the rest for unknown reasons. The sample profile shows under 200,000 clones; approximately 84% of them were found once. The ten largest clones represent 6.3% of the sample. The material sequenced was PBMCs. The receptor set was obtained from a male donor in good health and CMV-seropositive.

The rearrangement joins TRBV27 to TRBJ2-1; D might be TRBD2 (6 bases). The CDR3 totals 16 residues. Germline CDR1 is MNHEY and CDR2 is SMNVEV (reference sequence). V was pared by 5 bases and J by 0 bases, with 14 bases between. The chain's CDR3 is CASSGSRESSYNEQFF. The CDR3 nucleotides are TGTGCCAGCAGTGGATCCCGGGAGAGCTCCTACAATGAGCAGTTCTTC.

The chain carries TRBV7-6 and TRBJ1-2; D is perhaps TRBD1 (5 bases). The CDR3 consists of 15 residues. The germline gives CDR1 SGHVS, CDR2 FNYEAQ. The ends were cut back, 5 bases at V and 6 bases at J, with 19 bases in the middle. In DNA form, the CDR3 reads TGTGCCAGCAGCGTAGGCGGGGGAAGAGCGCATGGCTACACCTTC. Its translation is CASSVGGGRAHGYTF.

The CDR3, as DNA: TGTGCCAGCAGCTTAGCGTACAAAGATACGCAGTATTTT. This encodes CASSLAYKDTQYF. This chain joins TRBV7-6 and TRBJ2-3; the D is unclear. The CDR3 is 13 residues long. The germline V gene encodes CDR1 SGHVS and CDR2 FNYEAQ. Trimming stripped 0 bases from V and 5 bases from J, with 6 bases between.

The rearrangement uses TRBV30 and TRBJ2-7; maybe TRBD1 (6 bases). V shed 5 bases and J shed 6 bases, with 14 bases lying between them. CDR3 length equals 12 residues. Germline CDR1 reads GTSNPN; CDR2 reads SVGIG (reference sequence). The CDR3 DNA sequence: TGTGCCTGGGGCAGGGGCACAGTCGAGCAGTACTTC. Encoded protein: CAWGRGTVEQYF.

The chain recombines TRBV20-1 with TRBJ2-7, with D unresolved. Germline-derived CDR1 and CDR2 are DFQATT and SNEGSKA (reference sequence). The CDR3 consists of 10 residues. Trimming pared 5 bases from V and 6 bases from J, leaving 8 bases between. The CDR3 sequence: CSAENGEQYF. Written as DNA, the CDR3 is TGCAGTGCTGAGAATGGCGAGCAGTACTTC.

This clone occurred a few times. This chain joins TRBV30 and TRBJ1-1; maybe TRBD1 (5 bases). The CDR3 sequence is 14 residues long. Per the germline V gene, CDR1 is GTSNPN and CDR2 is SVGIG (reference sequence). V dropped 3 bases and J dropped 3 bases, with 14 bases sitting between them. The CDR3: CAWSRRRADTEAFF. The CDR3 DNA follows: TGTGCCTGGAGCAGGCGCAGGGCGGACACTGAAGCTTTCTTT.

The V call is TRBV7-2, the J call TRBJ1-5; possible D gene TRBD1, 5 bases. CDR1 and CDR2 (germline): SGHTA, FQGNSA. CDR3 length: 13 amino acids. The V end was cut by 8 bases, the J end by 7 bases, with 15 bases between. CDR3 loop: CASSAQEGQPQHF. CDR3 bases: TGTGCCAGCTCGGCACAGGAGGGGCAGCCCCAGCATTTT. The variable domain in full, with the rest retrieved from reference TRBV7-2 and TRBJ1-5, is GAGVSQSPSNKVTEKGKDVELRCDPISGHTALYWYRQSLGQGLEFLIYFQGNSAPDKSGLPSDRFSAERTGGSVSTLTIQRTQQEDSAVYLCASSAQEGQPQHFGDGTRLSIL.

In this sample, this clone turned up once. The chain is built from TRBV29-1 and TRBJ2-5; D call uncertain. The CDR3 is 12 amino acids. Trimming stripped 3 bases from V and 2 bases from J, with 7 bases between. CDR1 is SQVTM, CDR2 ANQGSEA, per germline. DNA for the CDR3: TGCAGCGTTGATGTCCCACAAGAGACCCAGTACTTC. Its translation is CSVDVPQETQYF.

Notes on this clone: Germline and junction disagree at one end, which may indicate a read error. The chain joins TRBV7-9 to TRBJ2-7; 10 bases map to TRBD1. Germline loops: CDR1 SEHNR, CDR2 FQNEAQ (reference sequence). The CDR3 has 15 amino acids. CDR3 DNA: TGTTCCAGCAGCTCAACCGGGACAGGGGCGTACGAGCAGTACTTC. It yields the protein CSSSSTGTGAYEQYF.

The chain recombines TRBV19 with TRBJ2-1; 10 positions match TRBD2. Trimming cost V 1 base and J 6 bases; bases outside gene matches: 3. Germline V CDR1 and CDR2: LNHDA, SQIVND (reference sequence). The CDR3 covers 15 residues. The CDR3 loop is CASSIVLAGANEQFF. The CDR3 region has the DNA TGTGCCAGTAGTATAGTTCTAGCGGGAGCCAATGAGCAGTTCTTC.

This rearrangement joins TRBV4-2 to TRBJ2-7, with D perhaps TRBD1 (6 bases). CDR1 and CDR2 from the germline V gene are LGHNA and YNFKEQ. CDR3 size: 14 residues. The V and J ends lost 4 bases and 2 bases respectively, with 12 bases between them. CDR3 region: CASSPGEGAYEQYF. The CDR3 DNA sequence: TGTGCCAGCAGCCCTGGAGAGGGGGCCTACGAGCAGTACTTC.

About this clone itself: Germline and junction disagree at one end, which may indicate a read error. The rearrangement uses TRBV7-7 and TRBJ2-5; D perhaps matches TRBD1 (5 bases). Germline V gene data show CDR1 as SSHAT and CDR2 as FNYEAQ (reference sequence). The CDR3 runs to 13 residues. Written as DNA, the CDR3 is TGTGCTAGCAGCTTGGACAAGCCTGAGACCCAGTACTTC. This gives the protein CASSLDKPETQYF.

This CDR3 reads CASSLTLAAYYEQYF. CDR3 bases: TGTGCCAGCAGTTTAACACTAGCGGCCTACTACGAGCAGTACTTC. The chain links TRBV27 to TRBJ2-7; 8 positions agree with TRBD2. The CDR3 runs to 15 residues. The germline CDR1 and CDR2 sequences are MNHEY and SMNVEV (reference sequence). V gave up 2 bases and J gave up 3 bases; unmatched junction bases: 6.

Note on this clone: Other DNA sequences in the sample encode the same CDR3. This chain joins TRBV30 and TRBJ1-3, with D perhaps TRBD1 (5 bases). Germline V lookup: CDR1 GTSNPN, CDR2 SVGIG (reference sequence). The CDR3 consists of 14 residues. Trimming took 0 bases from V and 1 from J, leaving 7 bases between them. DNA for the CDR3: TGTGCCTGGAGTGTAGGGGTTTCTGGAAACACCATATATTTT. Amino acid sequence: CAWSVGVSGNTIYF.

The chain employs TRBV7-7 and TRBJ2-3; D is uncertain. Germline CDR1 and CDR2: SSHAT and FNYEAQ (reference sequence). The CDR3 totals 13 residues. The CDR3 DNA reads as TGTGCTCTAGGCCCGCCACTCACAGATACGCAGTATTTT. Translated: CALGPPLTDTQYF.

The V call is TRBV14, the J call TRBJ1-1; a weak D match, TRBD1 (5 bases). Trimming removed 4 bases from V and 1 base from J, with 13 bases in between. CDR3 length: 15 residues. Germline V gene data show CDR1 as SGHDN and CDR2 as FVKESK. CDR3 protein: CASSPRQGRNTEAFF. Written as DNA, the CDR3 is TGTGCCAGCAGCCCGCGTCAGGGAAGGAACACTGAAGCTTTCTTT.

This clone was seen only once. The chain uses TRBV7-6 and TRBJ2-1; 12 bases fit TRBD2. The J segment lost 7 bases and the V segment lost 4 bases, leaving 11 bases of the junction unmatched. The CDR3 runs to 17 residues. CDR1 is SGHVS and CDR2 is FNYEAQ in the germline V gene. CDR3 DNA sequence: TGTGCCAGCAGCTCTACTAGCGGGAGGATGAGGGGGAATGAGCAGTTCTTC. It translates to CASSSTSGRMRGNEQFF.

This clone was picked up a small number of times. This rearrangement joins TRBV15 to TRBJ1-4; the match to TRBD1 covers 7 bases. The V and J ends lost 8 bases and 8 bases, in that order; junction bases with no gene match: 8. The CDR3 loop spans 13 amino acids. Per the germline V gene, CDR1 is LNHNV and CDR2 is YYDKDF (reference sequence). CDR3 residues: CATGLQGKEKLFF. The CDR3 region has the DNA TGTGCCACCGGTTTACAGGGGAAGGAAAAACTGTTTTTT.

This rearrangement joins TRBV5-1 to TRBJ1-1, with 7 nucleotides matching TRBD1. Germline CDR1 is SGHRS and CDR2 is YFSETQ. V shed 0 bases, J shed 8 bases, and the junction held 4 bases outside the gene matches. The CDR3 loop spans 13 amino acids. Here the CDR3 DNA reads TGCGCCAGCAGCTTGGCGACAGGGTTCGAAGCTTTCTTT. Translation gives CASSLATGFEAFF.

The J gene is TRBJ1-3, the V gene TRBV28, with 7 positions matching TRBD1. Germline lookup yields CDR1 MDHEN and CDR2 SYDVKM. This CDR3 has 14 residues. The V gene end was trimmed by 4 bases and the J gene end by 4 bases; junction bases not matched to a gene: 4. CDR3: CASSSQGNGNTIYF. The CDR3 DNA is TGTGCCAGCAGTTCACAGGGGAACGGAAACACCATATATTTT.

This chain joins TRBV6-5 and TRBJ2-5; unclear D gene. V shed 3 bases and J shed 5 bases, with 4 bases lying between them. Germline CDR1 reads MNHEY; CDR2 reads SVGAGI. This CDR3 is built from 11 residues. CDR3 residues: CASSYGETQYF. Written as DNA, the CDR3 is TGTGCCAGCAGTTATGGCGAGACCCAGTACTTC.

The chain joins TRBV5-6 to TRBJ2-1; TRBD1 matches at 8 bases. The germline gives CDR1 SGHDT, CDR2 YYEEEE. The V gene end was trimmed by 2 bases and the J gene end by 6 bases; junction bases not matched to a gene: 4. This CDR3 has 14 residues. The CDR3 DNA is TGTGCCAGCAGCTTTGGGACAGGCCCCAATGAGCAGTTCTTC. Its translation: CASSFGTGPNEQFF. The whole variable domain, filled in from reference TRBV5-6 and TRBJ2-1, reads DAGVTQSPTHLIKTRGQQVTLRCSPKSGHDTVSWYQQALGQGPQFIFQYYEEEERQRGNFPDRFSGHQFPNYSSELNVNALLLGDSALYLCASSFGTGPNEQFFGPGTRLTVL.

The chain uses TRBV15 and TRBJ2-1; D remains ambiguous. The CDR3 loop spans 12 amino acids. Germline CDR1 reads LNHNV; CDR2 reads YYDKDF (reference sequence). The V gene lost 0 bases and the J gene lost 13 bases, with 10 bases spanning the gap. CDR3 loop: CATSRDWSGQFF. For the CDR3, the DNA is TGTGCCACCAGCAGAGATTGGTCAGGACAGTTCTTC.

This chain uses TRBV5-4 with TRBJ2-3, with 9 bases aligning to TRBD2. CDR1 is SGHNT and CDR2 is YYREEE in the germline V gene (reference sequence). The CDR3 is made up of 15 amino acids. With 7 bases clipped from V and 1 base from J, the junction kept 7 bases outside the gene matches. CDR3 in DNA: TGTGCCAGCGCAAAAGCGGGAGGTGGCACAGATACGCAGTATTTT. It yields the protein CASAKAGGGTDTQYF.

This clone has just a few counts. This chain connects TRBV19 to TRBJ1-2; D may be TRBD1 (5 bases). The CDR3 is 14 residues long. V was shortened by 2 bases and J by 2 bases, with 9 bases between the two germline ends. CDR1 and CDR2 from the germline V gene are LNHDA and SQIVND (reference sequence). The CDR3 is CASSISQANYGYTF. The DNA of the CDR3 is TGTGCCAGTAGTATATCACAGGCGAACTATGGCTACACCTTC.

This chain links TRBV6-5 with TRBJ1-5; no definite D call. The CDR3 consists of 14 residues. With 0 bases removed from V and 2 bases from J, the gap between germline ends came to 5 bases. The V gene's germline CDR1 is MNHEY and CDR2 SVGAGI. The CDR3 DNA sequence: TGTGCCAGCAGTTACTCGAGAGGCAATCAGCCCCAGCATTTT. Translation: CASSYSRGNQPQHF.

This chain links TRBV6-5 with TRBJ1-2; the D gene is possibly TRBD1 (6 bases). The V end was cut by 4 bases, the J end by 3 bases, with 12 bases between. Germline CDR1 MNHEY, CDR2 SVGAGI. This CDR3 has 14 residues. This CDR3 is CASSSNRAHYGYTF. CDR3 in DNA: TGTGCCAGCAGTTCGAACAGGGCCCACTATGGCTACACCTTC.

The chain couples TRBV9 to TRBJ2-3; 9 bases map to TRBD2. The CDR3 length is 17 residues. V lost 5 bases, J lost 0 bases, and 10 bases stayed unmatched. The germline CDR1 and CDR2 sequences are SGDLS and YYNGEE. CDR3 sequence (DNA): TGTGCCAGCAGTCGGAGCGGGAGGTTTCCTAGCACAGATACGCAGTATTTT. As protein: CASSRSGRFPSTDTQYF.

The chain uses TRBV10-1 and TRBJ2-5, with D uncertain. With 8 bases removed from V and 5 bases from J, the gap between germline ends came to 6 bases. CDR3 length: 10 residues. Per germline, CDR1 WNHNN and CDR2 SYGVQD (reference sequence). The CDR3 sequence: CASSRETQYF. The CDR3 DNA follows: TGCGCCAGCTCTCGGGAGACCCAGTACTTC.